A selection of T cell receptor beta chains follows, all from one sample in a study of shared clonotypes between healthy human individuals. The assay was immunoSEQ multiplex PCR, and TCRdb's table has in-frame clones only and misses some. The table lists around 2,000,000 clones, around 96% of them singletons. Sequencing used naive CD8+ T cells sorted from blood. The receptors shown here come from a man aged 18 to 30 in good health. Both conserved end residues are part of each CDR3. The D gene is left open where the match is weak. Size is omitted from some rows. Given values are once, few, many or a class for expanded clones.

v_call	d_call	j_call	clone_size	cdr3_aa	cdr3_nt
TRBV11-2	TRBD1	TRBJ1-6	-	CASSSNPGQAYNSPLHF	TGTGCCAGCAGCTCGAACCCGGGACAGGCCTATAATTCACCCCTCCACTTT
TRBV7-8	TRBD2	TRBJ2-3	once	CASSTGLAGVTDTQYF	TGTGCCAGCAGCACGGGACTAGCGGGAGTCACAGATACGCAGTATTTT
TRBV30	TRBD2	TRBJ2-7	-	CAWSSLADYEQYF	TGTGCCTGGAGTAGTCTAGCGGACTACGAGCAGTACTTC
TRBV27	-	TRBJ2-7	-	CASSLGRAYEQYF	TGTGCCAGCAGTTTAGGCAGGGCGTACGAGCAGTACTTC
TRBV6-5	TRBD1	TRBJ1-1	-	CASRAGGGFTEAFF	TGTGCCAGCAGGGCAGGGGGAGGGTTTACTGAAGCTTTCTTT
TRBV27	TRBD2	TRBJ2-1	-	CASSPSAGESYNEQFF	TGTGCCAGCAGTCCCTCAGCGGGGGAATCCTACAATGAGCAGTTCTTC
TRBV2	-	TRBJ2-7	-	CASSEGGTPPKQYF	TGTGCCAGCAGTGAGGGCGGCACCCCCCCGAAGCAGTACTTC
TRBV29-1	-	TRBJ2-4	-	CSVVEVLAKNIQYF	TGCAGCGTTGTGGAAGTTCTAGCCAAAAACATTCAGTACTTC
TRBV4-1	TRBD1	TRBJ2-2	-	CASSLLLGQGASGELFF	TGCGCCAGCAGCCTCCTCCTAGGACAGGGGGCCTCCGGGGAGCTGTTTTTT
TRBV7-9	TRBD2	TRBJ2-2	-	CASSFRAGVTGELFF	TGTGCCAGCAGCTTCCGAGCGGGAGTAACCGGGGAGCTGTTTTTT
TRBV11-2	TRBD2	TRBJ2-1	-	CASSLTSGSHTEQFF	TGTGCCAGCAGCTTGACTAGCGGGTCTCACACTGAGCAGTTCTTC
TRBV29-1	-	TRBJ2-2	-	CSALLGPTGELFF	TGCAGCGCCCTATTGGGGCCTACCGGGGAGCTGTTTTTT
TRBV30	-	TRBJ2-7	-	CAWSVATGYEQYF	TGTGCCTGGAGTGTAGCGACCGGCTACGAGCAGTACTTC
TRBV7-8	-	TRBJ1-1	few	CASSLDPNTEAFF	TGTGCCAGCAGCTTAGATCCGAACACTGAAGCTTTCTTT
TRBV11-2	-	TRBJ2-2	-	CASSFQGGTTGELFF	TGTGCCAGCAGCTTCCAGGGGGGTACCACCGGGGAGCTGTTTTTT
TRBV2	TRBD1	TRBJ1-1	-	CASRAGTGGFTEAFF	TGTGCCAGCAGAGCCGGTACAGGGGGCTTTACTGAAGCTTTCTTT
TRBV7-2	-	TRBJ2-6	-	CARRYSGANVLTF	TGTGCTAGACGGTACTCTGGGGCCAACGTCCTGACTTTC
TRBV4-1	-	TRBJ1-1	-	CASSQEEQTEAFF	TGCGCCAGCAGCCAAGAGGAGCAGACTGAAGCTTTCTTT
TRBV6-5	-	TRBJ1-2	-	CASGEGKNYGYTF	TGTGCCAGCGGGGAGGGCAAGAACTATGGCTACACCTTC
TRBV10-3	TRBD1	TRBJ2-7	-	CAISEGGTGRGNLGYEQYF	TGTGCCATCAGTGAAGGAGGGACAGGACGTGGTAATTTGGGCTACGAGCAGTACTTC
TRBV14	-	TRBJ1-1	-	CASSQAWGEGRTEAFF	TGTGCCAGCAGCCAAGCTTGGGGGGAGGGAAGGACTGAAGCTTTCTTT
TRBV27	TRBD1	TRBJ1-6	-	CASSLGQGALTPLHF	TGTGCCAGCAGTTTAGGTCAGGGGGCACTTACACCCCTCCACTTT
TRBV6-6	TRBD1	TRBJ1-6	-	CASSYSSGQGLSLHF	TGTGCCAGCAGTTACTCGTCGGGACAGGGGTTATCCCTCCACTTT
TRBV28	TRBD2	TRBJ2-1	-	CASSLRPGGYNEQFF	TGTGCCAGCAGTTTACGCCCGGGGGGCTACAATGAGCAGTTCTTC
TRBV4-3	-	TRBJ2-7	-	CASSQDLMGFSYEQYF	TGCGCCAGCAGCCAAGACCTTATGGGATTCTCCTACGAGCAGTACTTC
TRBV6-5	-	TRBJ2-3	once	CASSTGTASTDTQYF	TGTGCCAGCAGTACCGGGACCGCTAGCACAGATACGCAGTATTTT
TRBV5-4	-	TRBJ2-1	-	CASSLGGRYNEQFF	TGTGCCAGCAGCTTGGGGGGGAGATACAATGAGCAGTTCTTC
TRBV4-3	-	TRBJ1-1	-	CASSQDLKGGFNAEAFF	TGCGCCAGCAGCCAAGATCTTAAGGGAGGGTTCAACGCTGAAGCTTTCTTT
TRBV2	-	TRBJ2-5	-	CASRPPRTEETQYF	TGTGCCAGCAGGCCCCCACGGACAGAAGAGACCCAGTACTTC
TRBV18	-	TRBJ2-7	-	CASSPPGENEQYF	TGTGCCAGCTCACCACCGGGCGAAAACGAGCAGTACTTC
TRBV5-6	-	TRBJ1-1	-	CASSLVVSQGLDTEAFF	TGTGCCAGCAGCTTGGTTGTCAGCCAGGGTTTGGACACTGAAGCTTTCTTT
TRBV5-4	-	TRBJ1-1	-	CASSLVSENTEAFF	TGTGCCAGCAGCTTGGTTTCCGAGAACACTGAAGCTTTCTTT
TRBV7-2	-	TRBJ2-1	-	CASSLVGGLSSYNEQFF	TGTGCCAGCAGCTTAGTTGGGGGCCTTAGCTCCTACAATGAGCAGTTCTTC
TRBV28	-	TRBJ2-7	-	CASSSLGSSYEQYF	TGTGCCAGCAGCAGTCTGGGGAGCTCCTACGAGCAGTACTTC
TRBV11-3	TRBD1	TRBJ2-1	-	CASSLGQGYNEQFF	TGTGCCAGCAGCTTAGGACAGGGTTACAATGAGCAGTTCTTC
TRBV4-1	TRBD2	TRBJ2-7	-	CASSRVTGTSGTYEQYF	TGCGCCAGCAGCCGAGTAACCGGGACTAGCGGTACCTACGAGCAGTACTTC
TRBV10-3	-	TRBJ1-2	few	CAISGQGPLYGYTF	TGTGCCATCAGTGGCCAGGGCCCGCTCTATGGCTACACCTTC
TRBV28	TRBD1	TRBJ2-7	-	CAGIGQGSHEQYF	TGTGCCGGAATCGGACAGGGGAGCCACGAGCAGTACTTC
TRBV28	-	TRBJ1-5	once	CASSLQGWGHLGQPQHF	TGTGCCAGCAGTCTTCAGGGTTGGGGACATCTAGGTCAGCCCCAGCATTTT
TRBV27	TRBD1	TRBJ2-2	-	CASSSSGTGWSGELFF	TGTGCCAGCAGTTCATCCGGGACAGGGTGGTCCGGGGAGCTGTTTTTT
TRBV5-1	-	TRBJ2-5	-	CASSLGIASSGIETQYF	TGCGCCAGCAGCTTGGGGATAGCGTCCTCCGGGATAGAGACCCAGTACTTC
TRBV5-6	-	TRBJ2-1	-	CASSLNGNEQFF	TGTGCCAGCAGCTTGAATGGGAATGAGCAGTTCTTC
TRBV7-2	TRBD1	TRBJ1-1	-	CASSLRGLNTEAFF	TGTGCCAGCAGCTTAAGGGGGCTGAACACTGAAGCTTTCTTT
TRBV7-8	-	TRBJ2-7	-	CASSPQGPPSRYEQYF	TGTGCCAGCAGCCCACAGGGCCCTCCTAGTAGGTACGAGCAGTACTTC
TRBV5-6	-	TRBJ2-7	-	CASSSSGSSYEQYF	TGTGCCAGCAGCTCGTCCGGGTCCTCCTACGAGCAGTACTTC
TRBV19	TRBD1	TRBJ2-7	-	CASSISHRGYEQYF	TGTGCCAGTAGTATAAGTCACAGGGGCTACGAGCAGTACTTC
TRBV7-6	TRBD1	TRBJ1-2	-	CASGQGGFDYGYTF	TGTGCCAGCGGACAGGGTGGGTTTGACTATGGCTACACCTTC
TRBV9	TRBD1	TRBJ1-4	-	CASSGRQGGEKLFF	TGTGCCAGCAGCGGCCGACAGGGTGGTGAAAAACTGTTTTTT